These T cell receptor beta chains were read from a single sample in a study of response to subunit inactivated influenza vaccine. TCRdb re-called the RT-PCR reads with MiXCR, one entry per CDR3 protein. The sample consists of some 800,000 distinct CDR3 sequences, roughly 20% of them appearing once. Material: PBMCs from blood, obtained roughly 5 days after vaccination. Every receptor here comes from a man aged 50 or older who received an inactivated influenza vaccine. The CDR3 runs from the conserved cysteine through the conserved F or W. A D gene is named only where the DNA matches it firmly. Part of the rows lack a size; the others show once, few, many or a class for expanded clones.

>TRBV28|TRBJ1-3|few|-
TGTGCCAGCACCAGCGGGGGGACGAGTTCTGGAAACACCATATATTTT
CASTSGGTSSGNTIYF
>TRBV29-1|TRBJ2-1|-|TRBD2
TGCAGCGCCACGCATCCCCCCGGGACTAGCGGGAGGGCCGGGGTCAATGAGCAGTTCTTC
CSATHPPGTSGRAGVNEQFF
>TRBV5-1|TRBJ2-6|few|-
TGCGCCAGCAGCTTGGGGACGGCCAACGTCCTGACTTTC
CASSLGTANVLTF
>TRBV29-1|TRBJ2-1|few|TRBD2
TGCAGCGTCGCGACTAGCGGGAGCTACAATGAGCAGTTCTTC
CSVATSGSYNEQFF
>TRBV6-1|TRBJ1-1|-|-
TGTGCCAGCATTCCGGGACGTTTGAACACTGAAGCTTTCTTT
CASIPGRLNTEAFF
>TRBV7-2|TRBJ2-1|few|TRBD1
TGTGCCAGCTCCCCGGACAGGGGTCGACAGTTCTTC
CASSPDRGRQFF
>TRBV7-9|TRBJ1-2|few|-
TGTGCCAGCAGCTTAGCTCGGGCAACTAACTATGGCTACACCTTC
CASSLARATNYGYTF
>TRBV20-1|TRBJ2-3|few|TRBD2
TGCAGTGCTAGAGGACAGCTAGCGGGAGTTCTGGCAGATACGCAGTATTTT
CSARGQLAGVLADTQYF
>TRBV20-1|TRBJ1-2|few|-
TGCAGTGCTAGAGACGAAGGGTTAGCTAACTATGGCTACACCTTC
CSARDEGLANYGYTF
>TRBV20-1|TRBJ2-5|few|TRBD2
TGCAGTGCTAGAGGACCCCAGCGGGGCGCAAGAGAGACCCAGTACTTC
CSARGPQRGARETQYF
>TRBV4-3|TRBJ2-2|-|TRBD2
TGCGCCAGCAGCCAGTGGGGGGGACACACCGGGGAGCTGTTTTTT
CASSQWGGHTGELFF
>TRBV6-1|TRBJ2-1|few|TRBD1
TGTGCCAGCAGTGAGCAGGGGGCCCAACACAATGAGCAGTTCTTC
CASSEQGAQHNEQFF
>TRBV7-9|TRBJ2-3|few|TRBD1
TGTGCCAGCCGCACAGGGGGCTCTAGCACAGATACGCAGTATTTT
CASRTGGSSTDTQYF
>TRBV20-1|TRBJ2-7|few|TRBD2
TGCAGTGCCAATGGGCTAACCGGGACTAGCGGCTACGAGCAGTACTTC
CSANGLTGTSGYEQYF
>TRBV3-1|TRBJ1-1|few|-
TGTGCCAGCAGCCAGGCCAGGGCGAACACTGAAGCTTTCTTT
CASSQARANTEAFF
>TRBV4-3|TRBJ2-2|many|TRBD1
TGCGCCAGCAGCCAAGGACAGGGAGATATCGGGGAGCTGTTTTTT
CASSQGQGDIGELFF
>TRBV2|TRBJ2-7|few|TRBD2
TGTGCCAGCAGACAAACAAGCGGGAGGGCCCACGAGCAGTACTTC
CASRQTSGRAHEQYF
>TRBV5-6|TRBJ2-5|once|TRBD2
TGTGCCAGCAGCTCGGTTTCTAGCGGGAGGCCCGAGACCCAGTACTTC
CASSSVSSGRPETQYF
>TRBV10-3|TRBJ2-7|-|-
TGTGCCATCAGTTCCAACTACGAGCAGTACTTC
CAISSNYEQYF
>TRBV6-5|TRBJ2-1|-|-
TGTGCCAGCAGTTACTCGGAGACAGGTACATACAATGAGCAGTTCTTC
CASSYSETGTYNEQFF
>TRBV28|TRBJ2-3|-|-
TGTGCCAGCAGTTCTCCGGGGGGCAGCGGCCGGATCCAGTATTTT
CASSSPGGSGRIQYF
>TRBV7-9|TRBJ1-2|-|-
TGTGCCAGCACCCCCCTTCAACCGATCTATGGCTACACCTTC
CASTPLQPIYGYTF
>TRBV6-2/TRBV6-3|TRBJ2-7|-|-
TGTGCCAGCAGTCAAGGGGGGAACGAGCAGTACTTC
CASSQGGNEQYF
>TRBV7-9|TRBJ2-7|few|TRBD2
TGTGCCAGCAGCACAGCGGGGGGCTACGAGCAGTACTTC
CASSTAGGYEQYF
>TRBV25-1|TRBJ2-5|few|-
TGTGCCAGCAGTGAAATCAACCCCTTGGAGACCCAGTACTTC
CASSEINPLETQYF
>TRBV12-3/TRBV12-4|TRBJ1-2|-|TRBD1
TGTGCCAGCAGAGGCCTGGGACAGGAGCACTATGGCTACACCTTC
CASRGLGQEHYGYTF
>TRBV12-3/TRBV12-4|TRBJ2-7|few|-
TGTGCCAGCAGTACAACTACAGGCGCCTACGAGCAGTACTTC
CASSTTTGAYEQYF
>TRBV6-1|TRBJ2-7|few|-
TGTGCCAGCAGCCTGGGTGGATTCGGGAAGGCGTACGAGCAGTACTTC
CASSLGGFGKAYEQYF
>TRBV20-1|TRBJ2-7|few|-
TGCAGTGCTAGACAGGGAAGGGACGAGCAGTACTTC
CSARQGRDEQYF
>TRBV2|TRBJ2-5|-|-
TGTGCCAGCAGGGGGACCTTCTTGGGGGAGACCCAGTACTTC
CASRGTFLGETQYF
>TRBV5-1|TRBJ2-7|few|-
TGCGCCAGCAGCCCCGAGGGGATCAACTCCTACGAGCAGTACTTC
CASSPEGINSYEQYF
>TRBV4-3|TRBJ2-2|-|-
TGCGCCAGCAGCCCTGACTCCCAGCCGAACACCGGGGAGCTGTTTTTT
CASSPDSQPNTGELFF
>TRBV4-1|TRBJ2-1|few|-
TGCGCCAGCAGCCAAGGCAAGGCCATCAATGAGCAGTTCTTC
CASSQGKAINEQFF
>TRBV28|TRBJ2-3|few|-
TGTGCCAGCAGTCCAGATATTGGGACTAGCACAGATACGCAGTATTTT
CASSPDIGTSTDTQYF
>TRBV6-2/TRBV6-3|TRBJ2-2|-|TRBD1
TGTGCCAGCAGACAACAGGGGGCGTTGCCCGGGGAGCTGTTTTTT
CASRQQGALPGELFF
>TRBV21-1|TRBJ1-5|few|-
TGTGCCAGCAGCTTTGAGACCGGGCGGGATCAGCCCCAGCATTTT
CASSFETGRDQPQHF
>TRBV6-1|TRBJ2-1|-|TRBD1
TGTGCCAGCAGTGAAGATTGGGGACAGGGGTACAATGAGCAGTTCTTC
CASSEDWGQGYNEQFF
>TRBV12-3/TRBV12-4|TRBJ2-3|few|TRBD2
TGTGCCAGCAGTCGGACCCTTTCCGGGACTAGCGGGAGAGGAACAGATACGCAGTATTTT
CASSRTLSGTSGRGTDTQYF
>TRBV20-1|TRBJ2-1|-|-
TGCAGTGCTAGGGACCCATCATTCATCGGGCAGTTCTTC
CSARDPSFIGQFF
>TRBV2|TRBJ2-7|few|TRBD1
TGTGCCAGCAACGGACAGGGGAACTACGAGCAGTACTTC
CASNGQGNYEQYF
>TRBV20-1|TRBJ2-7|-|TRBD2
TGCAGTGCTGCCAACGCACTAGCGGGGTTCCACTACGAGCAGTACTTC
CSAANALAGFHYEQYF
>TRBV7-2|TRBJ2-4|-|TRBD1
TGTGCCAGCAGCTCAACAGGGGTAGGAAACATTCAGTACTTC
CASSSTGVGNIQYF
>TRBV12-3/TRBV12-4|TRBJ2-5|few|-
TGTGCCAGCAGTTCCCCTTCCGACTTCAGGGGTGTTAGAGAGACCCAGTACTTC
CASSSPSDFRGVRETQYF
>TRBV3-1|TRBJ2-1|few|-
TGTGCCAGCAGCCAAGTCGGCCAGGGATATTACAATGAGCAGTTCTTC
CASSQVGQGYYNEQFF
>TRBV6-1|TRBJ2-7|few|-
TGTGCCAGCAACCTCCCAAATAGGGTAGCGCTGTACGAGCAGTACTTC
CASNLPNRVALYEQYF
>TRBV20-1|TRBJ1-1|-|-
TGCAGTGCTACCGGATCCACAGGGTCTGGGAGCACTGAAGCTTTCTTT
CSATGSTGSGSTEAFF
>TRBV6-2/TRBV6-3|TRBJ2-5|-|TRBD1
TGTGCCAGCAGTTACTCGATCGGACAGGGGGCCGGGGAGACCCAGTACTTC
CASSYSIGQGAGETQYF
>TRBV7-9|TRBJ1-4|few|-
TGTGCCAGCAGCTTCGTTACCGGGACTAATGAAAAACTGTTTTTT
CASSFVTGTNEKLFF